This is a list of T cell receptor beta chains from one sample in a study of shared clonotypes between healthy human individuals. The method was immunoSEQ multiplex PCR; TCRdb's version includes in-frame clones alone and lacks a portion of them. The table shows roughly 810,000 clones, with roughly 96% occurring only once. Sequencing used naive CD8+ T cells sorted from blood. These receptors all stem from a man aged 25 to 40 in good health. Each CDR3 is given with its conserved first and last residue. The order of the fields is J gene, clone size, V gene, D gene, CDR3 protein, CDR3 DNA. A D gene is named only where the DNA matches it firmly. Expanded clones are given a class, and other clones once, few, many or no size at all.

>TRBJ1-4|-|TRBV30|-
CAWSVRGLSGAKLFF
TGTGCCTGGAGTGTACGCGGGCTATCAGGGGCAAAACTGTTTTTT
>TRBJ2-5|once|TRBV28|-
CASSLVQWGETQYF
TGTGCCAGCAGTCTAGTACAGTGGGGAGAGACCCAGTACTTC
>TRBJ2-1|-|TRBV11-3|TRBD2
CASSPRTSGMFNEQFF
TGTGCCAGCAGCCCCCGGACTAGCGGGATGTTCAATGAGCAGTTCTTC
>TRBJ2-2|-|TRBV6-1|-
CASSENKDTGELFF
TGTGCCAGCAGTGAAAATAAAGACACCGGGGAGCTGTTTTTT
>TRBJ1-5|few|TRBV19|TRBD1
CASTGGTGNSNQPQHF
TGTGCCAGTACCGGAGGGACAGGGAATAGCAATCAGCCCCAGCATTTT
>TRBJ2-7|-|TRBV28|-
CASSFSASYEQYF
TGTGCCAGCAGTTTTTCGGCCTCCTACGAGCAGTACTTC
>TRBJ2-7|-|TRBV5-1|TRBD1
CASSLQGVPYEQYF
TGCGCCAGCAGCTTACAGGGGGTGCCCTACGAGCAGTACTTC
>TRBJ2-1|-|TRBV11-2|TRBD1
CASSGQGLNEQFF
TGTGCCAGCAGCGGACAGGGGTTGAATGAGCAGTTCTTC
>TRBJ1-1|-|TRBV5-4|-
CASSLGGPEAFF
TGTGCCAGCAGCTTGGGGGGCCCTGAAGCTTTCTTT
>TRBJ2-3|-|TRBV7-9|TRBD2
CASSSRTLAGVGDTQYF
TGTGCCAGCAGCTCAAGGACACTAGCGGGAGTCGGCGATACGCAGTATTTT
>TRBJ2-1|-|TRBV4-1|-
CASSPDSYNEQFF
TGCGCCAGCAGCCCGGACAGCTACAATGAGCAGTTCTTC
>TRBJ1-2|-|TRBV29-1|-
CSVEPEVVPYGYTF
TGCAGCGTTGAGCCGGAAGTCGTACCCTATGGCTACACCTTC
>TRBJ2-5|-|TRBV27|-
CASSLSGQVETQYF
TGTGCCAGCAGTTTATCAGGGCAGGTTGAGACCCAGTACTTC
>TRBJ1-1|-|TRBV27|-
CASSLFRVGEGTEAFF
TGTGCCAGCAGTTTATTTAGGGTTGGGGAGGGCACTGAAGCTTTCTTT
>TRBJ1-1|-|TRBV28|-
CASSLWGRGSTEAFF
TGTGCCAGCAGTTTATGGGGTCGAGGGAGCACTGAAGCTTTCTTT
>TRBJ1-4|-|TRBV27|TRBD1
CASSVSQGAREKLFF
TGTGCCAGCAGTGTATCACAGGGGGCGCGGGAGAAACTGTTTTTT
>TRBJ2-7|-|TRBV6-5|-
CASSYPNRDQQYF
TGTGCCAGCAGTTACCCAAACAGGGATCAACAGTACTTC
>TRBJ2-1|-|TRBV5-8|-
CASSFRVDEQFF
TGTGCCAGCAGCTTCAGGGTTGATGAGCAGTTCTTC